The 3 T cell receptor beta chains in this list originate from one sample, sequenced in a study of shared clonotypes between healthy human individuals. Assay used: immunoSEQ multiplex PCR; TCRdb lists only in-frame clones, some missing. The sample holds about 980,000 clones, about three quarters seen once. The specimen was memory CD4+ T cells sorted from blood. As for subset: CD45RA-negative fraction. The receptor source for this set is a man aged 18 to 35 in good health.

The V gene is TRBV5-1, the J gene TRBJ1-2; 9 bases line up with TRBD1. The CDR3 is 15 amino acids. Germline V gene lookup returns CDR1 SGHRS and CDR2 YFSETQ. V shed 4 bases, J shed 5 bases, and the junction held 9 bases outside the gene matches. In nucleotides, the CDR3 is TGCGCCAGCAGCCTGGACGGGACAGGGTTTTATGGCTACACCTTC. Protein sequence: CASSLDGTGFYGYTF.

The CDR3 here is CSDLTNVRDNEQFF. DNA for the CDR3: TGCAGCGATCTGACTAACGTTAGGGACAATGAGCAGTTCTTC. The chain couples TRBV29-1 to TRBJ2-1; tentatively, D is TRBD2 (5 bases). Germline V gene sequence: CDR1 SQVTM, CDR2 ANQGSEA. V was shortened by 7 bases and J by 5 bases, with 18 bases between the two germline ends. The CDR3 runs 14 residues.

V and J are TRBV30 and TRBJ2-5, with no clear D. The CDR3 is 11 residues long. Germline CDR1 reads GTSNPN; CDR2 reads SVGIG (reference sequence). Deletions cut 5 bases from V and 5 bases from J, with 9 bases between. The CDR3 sequence is CAWGLGETQYF. The CDR3 DNA reads as TGTGCCTGGGGCTTGGGGGAGACCCAGTACTTC.